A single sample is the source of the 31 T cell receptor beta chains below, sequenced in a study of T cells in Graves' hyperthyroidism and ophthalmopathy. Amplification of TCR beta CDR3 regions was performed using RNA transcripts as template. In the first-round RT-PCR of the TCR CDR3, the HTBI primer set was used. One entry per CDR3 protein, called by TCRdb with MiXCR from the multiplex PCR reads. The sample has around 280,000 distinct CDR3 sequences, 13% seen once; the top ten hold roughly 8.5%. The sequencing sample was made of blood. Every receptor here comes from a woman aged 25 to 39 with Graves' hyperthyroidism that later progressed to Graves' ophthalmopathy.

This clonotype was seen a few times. In DNA form, the CDR3 reads TGCAGTGCTAGGCGCGGGAGGATCACCTACAATGAGCAGTTCTTC. It specifies CSARRGRITYNEQFF. The chain combines TRBV20-1 with TRBJ2-1; TRBD2 matches 8 bases. The CDR3 consists of 15 residues. Germline loops: CDR1 DFQATT, CDR2 SNEGSKA (reference sequence). The trim removed 3 bases at V and 2 bases at J, leaving 6 bases unmatched.

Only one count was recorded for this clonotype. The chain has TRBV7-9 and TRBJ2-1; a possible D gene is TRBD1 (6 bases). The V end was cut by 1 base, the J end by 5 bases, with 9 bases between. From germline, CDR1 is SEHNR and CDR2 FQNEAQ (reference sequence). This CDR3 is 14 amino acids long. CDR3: CASSLGQVHNEQFF. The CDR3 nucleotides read TGTGCCAGCAGCTTAGGACAGGTCCACAATGAGCAGTTCTTC. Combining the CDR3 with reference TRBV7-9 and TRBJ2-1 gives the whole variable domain DTGVSQNPRHKITKRGQNVTFRCDPISEHNRLYWYRQTLGQGPEFLTYFQNEAQLEKSRLLSDRFSAERPKGSFSTLEIQRTEQGDSAMYLCASSLGQVHNEQFFGPGTRLTVL.

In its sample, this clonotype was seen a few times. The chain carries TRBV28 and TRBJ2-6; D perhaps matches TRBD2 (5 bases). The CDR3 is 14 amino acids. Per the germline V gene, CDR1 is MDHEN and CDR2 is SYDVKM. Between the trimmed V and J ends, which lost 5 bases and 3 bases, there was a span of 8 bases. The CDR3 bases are TGTGCCAGCAGTGAGAGGGTTGGGGCCAACGTCCTGACTTTC. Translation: CASSERVGANVLTF.

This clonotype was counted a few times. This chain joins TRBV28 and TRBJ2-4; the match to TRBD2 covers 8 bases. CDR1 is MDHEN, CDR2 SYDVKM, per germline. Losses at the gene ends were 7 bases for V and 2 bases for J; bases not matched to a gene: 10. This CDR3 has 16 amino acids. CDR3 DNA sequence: TGTGCCAGCATCCGGGGGGGGGCGGGGACCAAAAACATTCAGTACTTC. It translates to CASIRGGAGTKNIQYF.

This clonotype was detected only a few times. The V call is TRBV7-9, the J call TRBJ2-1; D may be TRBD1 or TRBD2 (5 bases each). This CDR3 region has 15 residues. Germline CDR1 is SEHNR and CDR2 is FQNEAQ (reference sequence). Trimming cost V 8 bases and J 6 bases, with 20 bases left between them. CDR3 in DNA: TGTGCCAGCTGTGGTAGTCGGGGCACCAGCAATGAGCAGTTCTTC. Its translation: CASCGSRGTSNEQFF.

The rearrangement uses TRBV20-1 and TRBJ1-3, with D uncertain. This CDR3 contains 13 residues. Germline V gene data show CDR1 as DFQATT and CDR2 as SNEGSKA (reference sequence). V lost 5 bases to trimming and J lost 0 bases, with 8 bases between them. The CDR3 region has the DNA TGCAGTGCTTCCGACAACTCTGGAAACACCATATATTTT. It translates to CSASDNSGNTIYF.

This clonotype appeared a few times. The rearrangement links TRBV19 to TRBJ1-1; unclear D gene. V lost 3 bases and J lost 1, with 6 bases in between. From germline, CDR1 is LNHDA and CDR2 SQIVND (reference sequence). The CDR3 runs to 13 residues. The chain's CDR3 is CASSIPTNTEAFF. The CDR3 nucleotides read TGTGCCAGTAGTATCCCGACGAACACTGAAGCTTTCTTT.

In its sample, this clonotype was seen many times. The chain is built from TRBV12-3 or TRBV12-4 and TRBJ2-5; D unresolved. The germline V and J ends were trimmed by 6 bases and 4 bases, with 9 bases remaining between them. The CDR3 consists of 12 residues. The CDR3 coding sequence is TGTGCCAGCAGCCCGAACCTAGAGACCCAGTACTTC. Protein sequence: CASSPNLETQYF.

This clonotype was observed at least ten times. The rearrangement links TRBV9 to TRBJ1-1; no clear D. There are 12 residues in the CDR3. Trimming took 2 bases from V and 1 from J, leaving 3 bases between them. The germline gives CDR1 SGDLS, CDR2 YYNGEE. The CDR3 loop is CASSVKNTEAFF. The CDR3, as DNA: TGTGCCAGCAGCGTCAAGAACACTGAAGCTTTCTTT. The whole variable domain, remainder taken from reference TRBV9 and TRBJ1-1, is DSGVTQTPKHLITATGQRVTLRCSPRSGDLSVYWYQQSLDQGLQFLIQYYNGEERAKGNILERFSAQQFPDLHSELNLSSLELGDSALYFCASSVKNTEAFFGQGTRLTVV.

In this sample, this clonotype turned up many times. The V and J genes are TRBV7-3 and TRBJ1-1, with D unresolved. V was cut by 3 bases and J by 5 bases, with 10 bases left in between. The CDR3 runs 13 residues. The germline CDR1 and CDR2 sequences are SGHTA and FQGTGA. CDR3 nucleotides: TGTGCCAGCAGCTTTCAACCGGGGACTGAAGCTTTCTTT. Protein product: CASSFQPGTEAFF.

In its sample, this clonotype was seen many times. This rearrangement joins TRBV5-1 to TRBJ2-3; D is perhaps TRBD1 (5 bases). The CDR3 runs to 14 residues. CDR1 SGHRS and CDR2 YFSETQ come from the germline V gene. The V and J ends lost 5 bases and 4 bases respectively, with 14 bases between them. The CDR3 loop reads CASRRTGQADTQYF. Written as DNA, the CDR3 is TGCGCCAGCAGGAGAACAGGTCAGGCAGATACGCAGTATTTT.

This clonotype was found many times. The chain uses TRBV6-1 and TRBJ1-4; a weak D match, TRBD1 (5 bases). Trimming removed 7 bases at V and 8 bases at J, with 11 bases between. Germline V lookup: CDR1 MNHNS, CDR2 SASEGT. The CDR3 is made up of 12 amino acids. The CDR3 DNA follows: TGTGCCAGCACCCCAGGGCGGGAAAAACTGTTTTTT. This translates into CASTPGREKLFF.

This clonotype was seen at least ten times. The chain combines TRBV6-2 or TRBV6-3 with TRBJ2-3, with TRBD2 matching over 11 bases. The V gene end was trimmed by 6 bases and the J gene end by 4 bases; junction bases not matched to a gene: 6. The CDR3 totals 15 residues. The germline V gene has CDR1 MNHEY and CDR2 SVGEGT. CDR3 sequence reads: CASRVAGGPSDTQYF. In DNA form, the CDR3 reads TGTGCCAGCAGGGTAGCGGGAGGGCCGTCAGATACGCAGTATTTT.

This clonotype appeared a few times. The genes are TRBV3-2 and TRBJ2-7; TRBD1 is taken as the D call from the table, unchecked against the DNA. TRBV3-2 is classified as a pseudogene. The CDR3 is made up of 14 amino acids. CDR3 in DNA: TGTGCCAGCAGCCAAAAGGACAGATTTCACGAGCAGTACTTC. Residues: CASSQKDRFHEQYF.

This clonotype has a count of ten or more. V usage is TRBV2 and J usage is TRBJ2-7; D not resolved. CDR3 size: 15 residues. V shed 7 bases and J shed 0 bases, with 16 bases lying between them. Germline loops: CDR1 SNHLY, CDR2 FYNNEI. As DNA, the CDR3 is TGTGCCAGCAAAATTGGCGGTTACAGCTCCTACGAGCAGTACTTC. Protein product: CASKIGGYSSYEQYF.

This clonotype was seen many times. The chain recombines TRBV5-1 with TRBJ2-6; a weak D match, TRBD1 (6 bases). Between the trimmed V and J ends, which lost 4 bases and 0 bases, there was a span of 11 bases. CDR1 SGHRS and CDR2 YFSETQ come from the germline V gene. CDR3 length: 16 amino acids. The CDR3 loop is CASSDRQVSGANVLTF. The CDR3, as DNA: TGCGCCAGCAGCGACCGACAGGTCTCTGGGGCCAACGTCCTGACTTTC.

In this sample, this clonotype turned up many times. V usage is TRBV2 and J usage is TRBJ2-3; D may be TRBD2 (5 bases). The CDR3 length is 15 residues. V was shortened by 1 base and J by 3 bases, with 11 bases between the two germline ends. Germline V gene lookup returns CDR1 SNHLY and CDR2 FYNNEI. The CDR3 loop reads CASSEDLTGTDTQYF. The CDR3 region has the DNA TGTGCCAGCAGTGAAGACTTAACGGGGACAGATACGCAGTATTTT. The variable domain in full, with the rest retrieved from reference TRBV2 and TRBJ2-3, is EPEVTQTPSHQVTQMGQEVILRCVPISNHLYFYWYRQILGQKVEFLVSFYNNEISEKSEIFDDQFSVERPDGSNFTLKIRSTKLEDSAMYFCASSEDLTGTDTQYFGPGTRLTVL.

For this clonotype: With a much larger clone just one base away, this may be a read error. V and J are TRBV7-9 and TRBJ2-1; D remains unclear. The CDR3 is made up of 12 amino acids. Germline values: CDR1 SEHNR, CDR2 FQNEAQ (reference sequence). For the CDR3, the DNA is TGTACCAGCAGCTTAGAGCCGAATGAGCAGTTCTTC. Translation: CTSSLEPNEQFF.

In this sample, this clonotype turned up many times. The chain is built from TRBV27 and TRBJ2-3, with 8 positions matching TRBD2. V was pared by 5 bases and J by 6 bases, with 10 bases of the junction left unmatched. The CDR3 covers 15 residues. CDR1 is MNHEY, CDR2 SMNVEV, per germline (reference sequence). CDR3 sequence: CASSKREPITDTQYF. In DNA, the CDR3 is TGTGCCAGCAGTAAGCGGGAGCCCATCACGGATACGCAGTATTTT.

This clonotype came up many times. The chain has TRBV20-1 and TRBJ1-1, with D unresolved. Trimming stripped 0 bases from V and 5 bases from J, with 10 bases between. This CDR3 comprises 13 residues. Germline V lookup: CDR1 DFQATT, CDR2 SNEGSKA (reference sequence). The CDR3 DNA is TGCAGTGCTAGAGAAGCGGGGAGTACTGAAGCTTTCTTT. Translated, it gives CSAREAGSTEAFF.

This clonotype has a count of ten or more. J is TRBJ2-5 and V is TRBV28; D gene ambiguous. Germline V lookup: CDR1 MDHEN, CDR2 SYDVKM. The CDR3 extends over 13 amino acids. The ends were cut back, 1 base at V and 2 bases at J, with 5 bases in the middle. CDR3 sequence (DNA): TGTGCCAGCAGTTTATCAGTACAAGAGACCCAGTACTTC. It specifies CASSLSVQETQYF.

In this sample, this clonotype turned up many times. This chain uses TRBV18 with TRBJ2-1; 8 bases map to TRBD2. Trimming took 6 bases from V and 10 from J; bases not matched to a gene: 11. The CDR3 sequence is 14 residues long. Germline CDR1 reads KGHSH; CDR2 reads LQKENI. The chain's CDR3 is CASSPRGASWEQFF. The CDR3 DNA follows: TGTGCCAGCTCGCCGCGGGGGGCTTCGTGGGAGCAGTTCTTC.

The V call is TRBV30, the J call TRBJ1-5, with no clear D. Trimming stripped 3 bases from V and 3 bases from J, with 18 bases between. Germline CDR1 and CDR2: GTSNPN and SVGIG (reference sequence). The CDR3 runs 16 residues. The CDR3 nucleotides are TGTGCCTGGAGCCCTGGAGCGCTACTAAACAATCAGCCCCAGCATTTT. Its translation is CAWSPGALLNNQPQHF. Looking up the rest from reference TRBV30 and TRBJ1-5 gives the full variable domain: SQTIHQWPATLVQPVGSPLSLECTVEGTSNPNLYWYRQAAGRGLQLLFYSVGIGQISSEVPQNLSASRPQDRQFILSSKKLLLSDSGFYLCAWSPGALLNNQPQHFGDGTRLSIL.

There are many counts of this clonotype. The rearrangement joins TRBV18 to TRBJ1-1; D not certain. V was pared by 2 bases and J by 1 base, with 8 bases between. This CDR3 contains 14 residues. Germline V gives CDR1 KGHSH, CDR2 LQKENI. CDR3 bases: TGTGCCAGCTCACCAATCCAGAGGAACACTGAAGCTTTCTTT. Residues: CASSPIQRNTEAFF.

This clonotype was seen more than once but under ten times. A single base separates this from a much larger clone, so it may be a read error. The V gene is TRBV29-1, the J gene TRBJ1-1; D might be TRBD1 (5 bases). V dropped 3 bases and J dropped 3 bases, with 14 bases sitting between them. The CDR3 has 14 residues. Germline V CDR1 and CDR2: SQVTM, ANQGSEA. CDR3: CSVEPGTMDTEAFF. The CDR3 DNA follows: TGCAGCGTTGAGCCAGGGACTATGGACACTGAAGCTTTCTTT.

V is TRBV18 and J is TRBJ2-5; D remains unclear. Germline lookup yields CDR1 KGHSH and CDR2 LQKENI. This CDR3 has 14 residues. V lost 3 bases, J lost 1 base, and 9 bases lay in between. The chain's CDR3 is CASSPLSGQETQYF. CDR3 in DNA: TGTGCCAGCTCACCTTTGTCAGGCCAAGAGACCCAGTACTTC.

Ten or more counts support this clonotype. As DNA, the CDR3 is TGTGCCAGCAGCCCGCCAGGGACAGAGAACACTGAAGCTTTCTTT. The encoded protein is CASSPPGTENTEAFF. The chain uses TRBV4-2 and TRBJ1-1, with TRBD1 matching 7 bases. The ends lost 4 bases at V and 1 base at J; junction bases unmatched: 6. Germline values: CDR1 LGHNA, CDR2 YNFKEQ. This CDR3 contains 15 residues.

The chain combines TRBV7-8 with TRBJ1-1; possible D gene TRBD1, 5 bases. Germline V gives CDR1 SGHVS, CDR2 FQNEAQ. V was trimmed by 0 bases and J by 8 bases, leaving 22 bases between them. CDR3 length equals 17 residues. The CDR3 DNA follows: TGTGCCAGCAGCTTAGCGGCTCAGGGACGGGTACTGTGGGAAGCTTTCTTT. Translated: CASSLAAQGRVLWEAFF.

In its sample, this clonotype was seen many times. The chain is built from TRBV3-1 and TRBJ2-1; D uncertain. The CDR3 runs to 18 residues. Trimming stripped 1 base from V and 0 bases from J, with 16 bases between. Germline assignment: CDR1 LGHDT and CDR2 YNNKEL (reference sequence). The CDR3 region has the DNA TGTGCCAGCAGCCAAGGGATTCTCGGACCGGGCTCCTACAATGAGCAGTTCTTC. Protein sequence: CASSQGILGPGSYNEQFF.

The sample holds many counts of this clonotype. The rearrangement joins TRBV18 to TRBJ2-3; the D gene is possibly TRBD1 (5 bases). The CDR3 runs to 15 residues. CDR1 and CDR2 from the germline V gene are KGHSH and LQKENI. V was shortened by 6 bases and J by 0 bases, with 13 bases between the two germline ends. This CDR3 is CASSPRGSSTDTQYF. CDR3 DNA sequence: TGTGCCAGCTCGCCAAGGGGCAGTAGCACAGATACGCAGTATTTT.

CDR3 in amino acids: CASSVVPTGSSNEQFF. The CDR3 DNA reads as TGTGCCAGCAGCGTAGTCCCCACAGGGAGTAGTAATGAGCAGTTCTTC. The chain employs TRBV9 and TRBJ2-1; TRBD1 is a possible D gene (6 bases). V lost 0 bases to trimming and J lost 7 bases, with 17 bases between them. This CDR3 region has 16 residues. The germline V gene has CDR1 SGDLS and CDR2 YYNGEE. The full variable domain, with the rest looked up from reference TRBV9 and TRBJ2-1, is DSGVTQTPKHLITATGQRVTLRCSPRSGDLSVYWYQQSLDQGLQFLIQYYNGEERAKGNILERFSAQQFPDLHSELNLSSLELGDSALYFCASSVVPTGSSNEQFFGPGTRLTVL.